Described below is a single T cell receptor beta chain sequence and its context. Its antigen is still unknown. No base quality information exists; no much larger clone differs at one position. The source of the sample is a study of OX40 agonist ivuxolimab in advanced cancers. Regarding the research as a whole: Ivuxolimab was an agonistic, fully human IgG2 monoclonal antibody directed against OX40 (CD134), a costimulatory receptor. Intravenous ivuxolimab was administered to patients every 2 weeks at six dose levels: 0.01, 0.1, 0.3, 1.5, 3 and 10 mg/kg. Of the 50 to 55 dose-escalation patients, hepatocellular carcinoma was present in about 20, melanoma in roughly 15, renal cell carcinoma in 9 and head and neck cancer in 9. The dose-escalation cohort was 82.7% male with a mean age of around 64 years, ranging from roughly 20 to 80. Patients were allowed to have had prior anti-PD-1, anti-PD-L1 or anti-CTLA-4 therapy, and 40% of the dose-escalation patients had been treated with checkpoint inhibitors. Partial responses occurred in three dose-escalation patients: two with cutaneous melanoma and one with hepatocellular carcinoma. Peripheral TCRbeta sequencing was intended to test whether TCR sequence diversity was altered and clonal T-cell expansion was caused by ivuxolimab. The monotherapy dose-escalation portion (N of about 50 patients) of the phase I ivuxolimab trial is reported in the paper.

Patients with autoimmune disease history or receiving systemic immunosuppression were excluded from the trial. In every dose cohort, peripheral blood was drawn for TCR sequencing at baseline, cycle 4 day 1, and cycle 7 day 1. Samples came from an open-label, multicenter, first-in-human phase I dose-escalation trial of ivuxolimab. The trial enrolled adults with locally advanced or metastatic head and neck squamous cell, hepatocellular, melanoma or renal cell carcinoma. Before TCR sequencing, CD4+ T cells and CD8+ T cells were sorted from peripheral blood as separate populations. As encoded in the germline V gene (reference sequence), CDR1 is MNHNY while CDR2 is SVGAGI. V is shortened by 8 bases, J by 4 bases, and the region joining them spans 18 bases. Including cysteine and phenylalanine, the CDR3 has 15 amino acids. Just CDR3 DNA is preserved here, 45 bases in frame from base 1. Genomic DNA was extracted from sorted cells for sequencing of the TCRbeta CDR3 region. TCRbeta CDR3 regions were sequenced using the immunoSEQ Assay. In its TCRdb copy, this immuneACCESS table keeps in-frame sequences only and misses some clones. Where compared with another copy, unresolved V genes explain less than half of these, and the others have no known cause. In all, the sample holds around 79,000 clones, and 70% to 90% of those were seen once. The biggest ten clones account for 0.61% of the sample.

On the study overall, not on this receptor specifically: Low levels of normalized T-cell clonal expansion were also seen in some patients who did not respond. Which antigens the clonally expanded peripheral T cells were specific for was not determined. Partial responders in the 0.1-3.0 mg/kg groups had among the lowest normalized peripheral clonal expansion, especially among CD8+ T cells. At doses of 0.1 to 3.0 mg/kg, clonal expansion of both CD4+ and CD8+ blood T cells was observed from baseline to week 6. On average, CD8+ T cells showed more expanded clones than CD4+ T cells after ivuxolimab.

The clonotype was recovered from an adult with an advanced solid tumor such as melanoma, head and neck, liver or kidney cancer. The material was CD4+ or CD8+ T cells sorted from blood, obtained in a trial of the OX40 agonist ivuxolimab. The chain employs TRBV6-6 and TRBJ1-3; the best D guess is TRBD1, with 5 bases matching. The DNA sequence is as follows: TGTGCCAGCCGGAGCACGGGGGAGGCCGGAAACACCATATATTTT. Its protein is CASRSTGEAGNTIYF.